The 9 T cell receptor beta chains below all came from one sample that was sequenced in a study of T cell responses to AZD1222 COVID-19 vaccine. Sequencing used immunoSEQ multiplex PCR; TCRdb keeps in-frame clones, though not all of them. The sample has some 140,000 clones, about 87% seen once. Sample: peripheral blood, taken on day 0 of AZD1222 vaccination. The receptors were gathered from an adult in good health.

The V and J genes are TRBV7-9 and TRBJ1-6; D remains unclear. This CDR3 has 14 amino acids. Trimming removed 2 bases from V and 5 bases from J, with 7 bases in between. CDR1 and CDR2 from the germline V gene are SEHNR and FQNEAQ (reference sequence). This CDR3 is CASSLPPDNSPLHF. The DNA of the CDR3 is TGTGCCAGCAGCTTACCCCCCGATAATTCACCCCTCCACTTT.

This chain links TRBV3-1 (or the pseudogene TRBV3-2) with TRBJ2-3; possibly TRBD1 for D (5 bases). V was cut by 4 bases and J by 1 base, with 12 bases left in between. The CDR3 totals 15 residues. Germline V gene sequence: CDR1 LGHDT, CDR2 YNNKEL (reference sequence). The DNA of the CDR3 is TGTGCCAGCAGCCCACAGGTCTGGGGCACAGATACGCAGTATTTT. Translated: CASSPQVWGTDTQYF.

This clone has a handful of counts. The chain combines TRBV5-4 with TRBJ1-3; the D gene is possibly TRBD1 (5 bases). The CDR3 loop spans 12 amino acids. Germline V gives CDR1 SGHNT, CDR2 YYREEE (reference sequence). V lost 4 bases and J 9 bases, leaving 11 bases between the germline ends. The CDR3 nucleotides are TGTGCCAGCAGCCTCGACGGGGGCACCATATATTTT. Translation gives CASSLDGGTIYF.

The genes are TRBV11-3 and TRBJ2-5; 12 bases are shared with TRBD1. This CDR3 is 18 amino acids long. Germline values: CDR1 SGHNT, CDR2 YENEEA. V was pared by 5 bases and J by 3 bases, with 13 bases of the junction left unmatched. The CDR3 nucleotides are TGTGCCAGCAGCCTTAGCCGGGACAGGGGGCGAAGAGAAGAGACCCAGTACTTC. Its translation is CASSLSRDRGRREETQYF.

V is TRBV28 and J is TRBJ1-5; 7 positions match TRBD1. The length of the CDR3 is 14 residues. After removal of 3 bases from V and 6 bases from J, the junction contained 5 bases not matched to a gene. The V gene's germline CDR1 is MDHEN and CDR2 SYDVKM. CDR3 amino acids: CASSLTGKGQPQHF. The CDR3 nucleotides read TGTGCCAGCAGTTTGACAGGGAAGGGTCAGCCCCAGCATTTT.

With respect to this clone: One end of the junction fails to match germline, which may point to a read error. The J gene is TRBJ2-7, the V gene TRBV6-2 or TRBV6-3; TRBD1 matches at 7 bases. The CDR3 contains 14 residues. Germline CDR1 reads MNHEY; CDR2 reads SVGEGT. CDR3: CASSYPRDSYEQHF. As DNA, the CDR3 is TGTGCCAGCAGTTACCCCCGGGACAGCTACGAGCAGCACTTC.

This rearrangement joins TRBV18 to TRBJ1-1; 7 bases fit TRBD1. The CDR3 totals 14 residues. Germline V gene data show CDR1 as KGHSH and CDR2 as LQKENI. The junction had 3 bases not matched to a gene; V was cut back by 3 bases and J by 2 bases. CDR3 bases: TGTGCCAGCTCACCGGGACAGTTTAACACTGAAGCTTTCTTT. As protein: CASSPGQFNTEAFF.

The sample holds one count of this clone. This chain connects TRBV12-3 or TRBV12-4 to TRBJ1-1, with D unclear. Trimming removed 0 bases at V and 3 bases at J, with 2 bases between. This CDR3 region has 12 residues. In DNA form, the CDR3 reads TGTGCCAGCAGTTTAGCTGACACTGAAGCTTTCTTT. This codes for CASSLADTEAFF.

J is TRBJ1-1 and V is TRBV7-9; 8 bases match TRBD1. The CDR3 consists of 15 residues. With V trimmed by 1 base and J by 8 bases, 9 bases remained unmatched. CDR1 and CDR2 (germline): SEHNR, FQNEAQ (reference sequence). The CDR3 DNA follows: TGTGCCAGCAGCTTAGTTCAGGGGGCAATTTCGGAAGCTTTCTTT. Residues: CASSLVQGAISEAFF.